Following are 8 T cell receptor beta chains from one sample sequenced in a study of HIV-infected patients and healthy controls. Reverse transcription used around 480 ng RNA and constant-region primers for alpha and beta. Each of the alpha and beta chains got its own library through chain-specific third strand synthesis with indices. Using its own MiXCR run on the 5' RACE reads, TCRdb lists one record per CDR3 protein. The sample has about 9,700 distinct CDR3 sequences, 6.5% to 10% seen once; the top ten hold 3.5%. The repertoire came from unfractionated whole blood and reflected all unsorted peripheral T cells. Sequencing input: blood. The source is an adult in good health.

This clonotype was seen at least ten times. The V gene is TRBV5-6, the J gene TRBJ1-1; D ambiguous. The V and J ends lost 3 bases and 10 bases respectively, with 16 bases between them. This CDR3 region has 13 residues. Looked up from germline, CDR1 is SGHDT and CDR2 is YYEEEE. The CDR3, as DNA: TGTGCCAGCAGCTCACCCTCGCGGGGATCAGCTTTCTTT. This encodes CASSSPSRGSAFF.

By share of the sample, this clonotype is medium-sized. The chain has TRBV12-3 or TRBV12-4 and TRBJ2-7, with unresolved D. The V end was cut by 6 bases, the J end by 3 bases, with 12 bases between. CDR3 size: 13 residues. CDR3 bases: TGTGCCAGCAGCCCGGACCGAGTCTACGAGCAGTACTTC. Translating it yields CASSPDRVYEQYF.

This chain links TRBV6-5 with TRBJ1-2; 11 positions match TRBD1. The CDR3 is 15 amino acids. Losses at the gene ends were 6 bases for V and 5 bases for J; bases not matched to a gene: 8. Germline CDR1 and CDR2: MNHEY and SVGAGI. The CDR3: CASSGGTGGRYGYTF. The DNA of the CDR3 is TGTGCCAGCAGCGGGGGGACAGGGGGAAGATATGGCTACACCTTC.

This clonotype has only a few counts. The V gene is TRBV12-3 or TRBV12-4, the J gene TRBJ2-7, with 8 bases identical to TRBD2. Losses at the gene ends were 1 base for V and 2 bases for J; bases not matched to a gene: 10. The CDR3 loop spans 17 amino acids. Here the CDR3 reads CASSLGGGSPTTYEQYF. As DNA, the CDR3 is TGTGCCAGCAGTTTAGGCGGGGGGTCACCTACCACCTACGAGCAGTACTTC.

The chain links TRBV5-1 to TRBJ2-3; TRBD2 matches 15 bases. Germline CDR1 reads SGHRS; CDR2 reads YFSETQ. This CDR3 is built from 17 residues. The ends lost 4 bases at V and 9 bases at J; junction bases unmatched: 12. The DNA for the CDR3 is TGCGCCAGCAGCACGGGACTAGCGGGGGGACCGGGGGAAACGCAGTATTTT. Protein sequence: CASSTGLAGGPGETQYF.

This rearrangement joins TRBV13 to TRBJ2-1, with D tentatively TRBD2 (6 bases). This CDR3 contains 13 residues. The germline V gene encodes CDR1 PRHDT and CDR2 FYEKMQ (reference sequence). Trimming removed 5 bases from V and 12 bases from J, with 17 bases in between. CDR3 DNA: TGTGCCAGCAGCCCGGGACTCTCGCCTGGGCAGTTCTTC. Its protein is CASSPGLSPGQFF.

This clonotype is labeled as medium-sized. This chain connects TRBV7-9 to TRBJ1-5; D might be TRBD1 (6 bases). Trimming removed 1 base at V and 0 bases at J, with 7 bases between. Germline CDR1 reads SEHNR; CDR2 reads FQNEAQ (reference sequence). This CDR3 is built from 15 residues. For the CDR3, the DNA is TGTGCCAGCAGCTTAGGGGACAATAGCAATCAGCCCCAGCATTTT. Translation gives CASSLGDNSNQPQHF.

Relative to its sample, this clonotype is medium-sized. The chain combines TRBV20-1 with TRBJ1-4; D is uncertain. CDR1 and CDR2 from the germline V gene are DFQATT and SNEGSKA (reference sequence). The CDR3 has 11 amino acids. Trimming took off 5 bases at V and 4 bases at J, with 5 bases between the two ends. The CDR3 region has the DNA TGCAGTGCTGAACGTAATGAAAAACTGTTTTTT. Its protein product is CSAERNEKLFF.